This TCR beta chain was observed in a study of blood T cell repertoires in COVID-19. The CDR3 has 15 amino acids. Germline-derived CDR1 and CDR2 are MGHRA and YSYEKL. The V segment lost 2 bases and the J segment 10 bases; nucleotides outside the gene matches: 13. Assay used: immunoSEQ multiplex PCR; TCRdb lists only in-frame clones, some missing. The profile shows approximately 270,000 clones, 88% of them singletons. V usage is TRBV4-1 and J usage is TRBJ1-1, with 7 bases lining up with TRBD1. The sequenced material came from peripheral blood. The clonotype comes from a woman under 40 with COVID-19, enrolled during active disease. The CDR3: CASSQFDRDEGRAFF. The CDR3 DNA reads TGCGCCAGCAGCCAATTCGACAGGGACGAAGGGCGAGCTTTCTTT.